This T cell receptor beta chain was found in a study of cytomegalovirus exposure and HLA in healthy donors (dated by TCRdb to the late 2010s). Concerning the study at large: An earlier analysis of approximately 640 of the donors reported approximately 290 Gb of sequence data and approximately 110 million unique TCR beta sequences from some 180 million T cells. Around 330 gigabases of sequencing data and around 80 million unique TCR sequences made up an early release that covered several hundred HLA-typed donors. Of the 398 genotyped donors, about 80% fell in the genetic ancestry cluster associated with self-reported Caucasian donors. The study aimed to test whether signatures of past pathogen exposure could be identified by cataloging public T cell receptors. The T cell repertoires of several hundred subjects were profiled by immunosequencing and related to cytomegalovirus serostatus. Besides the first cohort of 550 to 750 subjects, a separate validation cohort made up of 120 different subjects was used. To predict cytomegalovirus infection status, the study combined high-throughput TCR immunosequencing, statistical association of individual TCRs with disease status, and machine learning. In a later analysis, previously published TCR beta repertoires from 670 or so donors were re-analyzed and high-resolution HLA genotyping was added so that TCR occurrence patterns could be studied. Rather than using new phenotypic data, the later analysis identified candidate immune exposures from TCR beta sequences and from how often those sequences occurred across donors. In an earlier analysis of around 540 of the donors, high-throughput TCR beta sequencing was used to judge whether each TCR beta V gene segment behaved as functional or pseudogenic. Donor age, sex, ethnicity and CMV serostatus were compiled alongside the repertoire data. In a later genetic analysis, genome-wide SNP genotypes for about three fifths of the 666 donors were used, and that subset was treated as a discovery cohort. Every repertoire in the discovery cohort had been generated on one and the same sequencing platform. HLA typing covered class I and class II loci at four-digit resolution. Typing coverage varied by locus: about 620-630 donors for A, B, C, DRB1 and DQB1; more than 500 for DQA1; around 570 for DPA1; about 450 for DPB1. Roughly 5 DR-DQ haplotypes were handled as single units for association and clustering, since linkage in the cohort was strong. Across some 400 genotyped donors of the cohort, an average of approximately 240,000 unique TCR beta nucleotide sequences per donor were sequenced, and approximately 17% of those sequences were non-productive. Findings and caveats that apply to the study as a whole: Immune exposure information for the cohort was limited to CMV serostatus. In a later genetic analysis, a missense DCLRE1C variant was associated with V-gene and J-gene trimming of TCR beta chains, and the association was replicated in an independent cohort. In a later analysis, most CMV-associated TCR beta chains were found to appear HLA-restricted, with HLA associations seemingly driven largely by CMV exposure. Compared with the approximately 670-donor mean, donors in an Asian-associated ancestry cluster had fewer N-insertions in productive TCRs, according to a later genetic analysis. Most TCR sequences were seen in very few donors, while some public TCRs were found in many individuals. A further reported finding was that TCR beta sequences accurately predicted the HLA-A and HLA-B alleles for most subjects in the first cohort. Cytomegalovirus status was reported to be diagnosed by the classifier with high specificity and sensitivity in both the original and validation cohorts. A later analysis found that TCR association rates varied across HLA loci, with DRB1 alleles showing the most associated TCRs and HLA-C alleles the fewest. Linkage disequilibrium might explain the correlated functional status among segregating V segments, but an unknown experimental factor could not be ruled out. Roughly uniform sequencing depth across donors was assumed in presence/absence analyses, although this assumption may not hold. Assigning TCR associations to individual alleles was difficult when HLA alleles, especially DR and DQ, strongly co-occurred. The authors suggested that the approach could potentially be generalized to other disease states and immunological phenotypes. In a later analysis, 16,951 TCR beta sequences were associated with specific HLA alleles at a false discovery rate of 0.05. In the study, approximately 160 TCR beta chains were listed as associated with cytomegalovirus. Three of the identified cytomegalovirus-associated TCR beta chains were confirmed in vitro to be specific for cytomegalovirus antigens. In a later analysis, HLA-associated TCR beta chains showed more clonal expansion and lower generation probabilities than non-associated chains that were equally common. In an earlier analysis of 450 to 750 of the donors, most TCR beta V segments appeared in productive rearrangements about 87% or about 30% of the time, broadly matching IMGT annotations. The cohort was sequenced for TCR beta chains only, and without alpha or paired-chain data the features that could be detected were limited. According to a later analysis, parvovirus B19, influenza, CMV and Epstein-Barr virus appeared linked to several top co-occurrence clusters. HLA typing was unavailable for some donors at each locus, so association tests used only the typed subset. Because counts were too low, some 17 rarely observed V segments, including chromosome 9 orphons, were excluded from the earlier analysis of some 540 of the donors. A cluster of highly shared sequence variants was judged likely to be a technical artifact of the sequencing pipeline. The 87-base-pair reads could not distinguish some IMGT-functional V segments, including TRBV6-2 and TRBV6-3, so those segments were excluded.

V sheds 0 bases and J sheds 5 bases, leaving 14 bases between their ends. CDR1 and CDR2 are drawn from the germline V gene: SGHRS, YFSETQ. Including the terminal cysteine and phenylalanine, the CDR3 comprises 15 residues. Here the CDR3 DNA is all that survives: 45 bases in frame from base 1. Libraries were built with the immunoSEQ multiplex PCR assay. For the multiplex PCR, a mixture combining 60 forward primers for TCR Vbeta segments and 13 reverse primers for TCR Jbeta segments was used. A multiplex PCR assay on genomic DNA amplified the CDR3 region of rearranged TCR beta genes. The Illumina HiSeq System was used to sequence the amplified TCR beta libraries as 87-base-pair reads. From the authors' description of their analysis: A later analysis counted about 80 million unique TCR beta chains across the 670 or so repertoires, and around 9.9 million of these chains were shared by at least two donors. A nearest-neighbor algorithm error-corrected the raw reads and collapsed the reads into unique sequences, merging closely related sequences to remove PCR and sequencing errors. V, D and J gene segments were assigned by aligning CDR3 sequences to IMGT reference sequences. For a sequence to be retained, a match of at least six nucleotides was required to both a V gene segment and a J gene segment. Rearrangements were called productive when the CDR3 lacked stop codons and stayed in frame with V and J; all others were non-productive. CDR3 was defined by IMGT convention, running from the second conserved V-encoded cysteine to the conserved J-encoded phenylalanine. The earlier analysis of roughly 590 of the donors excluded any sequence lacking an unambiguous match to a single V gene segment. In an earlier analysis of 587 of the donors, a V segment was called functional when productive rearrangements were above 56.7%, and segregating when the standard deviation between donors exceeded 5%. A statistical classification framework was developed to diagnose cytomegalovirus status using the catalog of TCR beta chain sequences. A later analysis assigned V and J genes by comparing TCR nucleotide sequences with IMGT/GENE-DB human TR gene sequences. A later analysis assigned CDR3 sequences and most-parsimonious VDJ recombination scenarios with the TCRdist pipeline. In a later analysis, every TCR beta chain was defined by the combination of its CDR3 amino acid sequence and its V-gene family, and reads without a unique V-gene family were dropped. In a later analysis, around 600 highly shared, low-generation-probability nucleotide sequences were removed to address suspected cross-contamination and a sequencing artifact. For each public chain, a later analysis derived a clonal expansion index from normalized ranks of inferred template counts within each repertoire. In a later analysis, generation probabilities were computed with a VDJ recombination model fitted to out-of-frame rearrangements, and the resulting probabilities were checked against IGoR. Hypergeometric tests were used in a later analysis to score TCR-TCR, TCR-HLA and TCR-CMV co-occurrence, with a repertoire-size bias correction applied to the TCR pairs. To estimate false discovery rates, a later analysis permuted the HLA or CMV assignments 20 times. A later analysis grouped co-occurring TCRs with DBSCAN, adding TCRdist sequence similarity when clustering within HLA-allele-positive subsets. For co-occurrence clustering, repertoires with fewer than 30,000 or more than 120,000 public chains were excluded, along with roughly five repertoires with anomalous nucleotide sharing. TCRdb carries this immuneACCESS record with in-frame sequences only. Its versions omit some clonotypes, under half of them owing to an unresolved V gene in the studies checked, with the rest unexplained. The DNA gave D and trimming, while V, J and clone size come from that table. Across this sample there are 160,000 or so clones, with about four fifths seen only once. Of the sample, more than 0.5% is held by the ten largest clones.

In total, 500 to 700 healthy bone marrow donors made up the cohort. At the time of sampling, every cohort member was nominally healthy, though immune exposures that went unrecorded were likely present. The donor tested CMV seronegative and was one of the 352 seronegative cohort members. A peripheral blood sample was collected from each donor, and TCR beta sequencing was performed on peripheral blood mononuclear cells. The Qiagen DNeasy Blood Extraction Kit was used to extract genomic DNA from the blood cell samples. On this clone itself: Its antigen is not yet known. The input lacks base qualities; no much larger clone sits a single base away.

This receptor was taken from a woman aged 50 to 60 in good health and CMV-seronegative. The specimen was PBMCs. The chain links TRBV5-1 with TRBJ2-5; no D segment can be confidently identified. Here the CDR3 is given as CASSLDALRFETQYF. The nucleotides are TGCGCCAGCAGCTTGGATGCGCTCCGTTTCGAGACCCAGTACTTC.